These T cell receptor beta chains were read from a single sample in a study of tumor-infiltrating lymphocytes in primary liver carcinoma. One entry per CDR3 protein, called by TCRdb with MiXCR from the multiplex PCR reads. The table has over 100,000 distinct CDR3 sequences, 65% to 75% seen once. The material sequenced was tumor-adjacent normal liver tissue. These receptors came from a woman aged 60 to 75 with primary liver carcinoma and hepatitis B virus infection. The CDR3 runs from the conserved cysteine through the conserved F or W. D genes are given only for firm matches. Not every row has a clone size; where given, it reads once, few, many or a size class.

V gene: TRBV4-2; J gene: TRBJ2-4; clone size: .; D gene: TRBD1; CDR3 protein: CASSQGVDREKNIQYF; CDR3 DNA: TGTGCGAGCAGCCAAGGAGTCGACAGGGAAAAAAACATTCAGTACTTC
V gene: TRBV5-6; J gene: TRBJ2-3; clone size: .; D gene: .; CDR3 protein: CASTRVNTDTQYF; CDR3 DNA: TGTGCCAGCACTAGGGTGAACACAGATACGCAGTATTTT
V gene: TRBV7-2; J gene: TRBJ2-7; clone size: .; D gene: .; CDR3 protein: CASSLAMLARTYEQYF; CDR3 DNA: TGTGCCAGCAGCTTAGCGATGCTAGCGCGTACCTACGAGCAGTACTTC
V gene: TRBV6-5; J gene: TRBJ1-1; clone size: .; D gene: .; CDR3 protein: CTSSGDRRVNTEAFF; CDR3 DNA: TGTACCAGCAGTGGAGACAGGAGGGTGAACACTGAAGCTTTCTTT
V gene: TRBV6-1; J gene: TRBJ2-5; clone size: many; D gene: .; CDR3 protein: CASGWVETQYF; CDR3 DNA: TGTGCCAGTGGGTGGGTGGAGACCCAGTACTTC
V gene: TRBV12-3/TRBV12-4; J gene: TRBJ1-1; clone size: .; D gene: .; CDR3 protein: CASSLVAAGDTGAFF; CDR3 DNA: TGTGCCAGCAGTTTGGTGGCGGCGGGGGACACTGGAGCTTTCTTT
V gene: TRBV11-2; J gene: TRBJ2-7; clone size: .; D gene: TRBD2; CDR3 protein: CASSYLSGKGVYEQYF; CDR3 DNA: TGTGCCAGCAGCTATTTAAGCGGGAAAGGGGTCTACGAGCAGTACTTC
V gene: TRBV11-2; J gene: TRBJ2-3; clone size: .; D gene: .; CDR3 protein: CVSTAGTGGHTQYF; CDR3 DNA: TGTGTCAGCACGGCCGGGACCGGGGGGCATACACAGTATTTT
V gene: TRBV5-4; J gene: TRBJ2-7; clone size: .; D gene: TRBD2; CDR3 protein: CLITSGRALGSYEQYF; CDR3 DNA: TGTCTAATAACTAGCGGGCGGGCGTTGGGCTCATACGAGCAGTACTTC
V gene: TRBV11-2; J gene: TRBJ2-3; clone size: .; D gene: TRBD1; CDR3 protein: CASSSDRIPTVTRYF; CDR3 DNA: TGTGCCAGCAGCTCGGACAGGATCCCCACTGTTACGCGGTATTTT
V gene: TRBV5-6; J gene: TRBJ1-2; clone size: once; D gene: .; CDR3 protein: CASSSAGYGCTF; CDR3 DNA: TGTGCCAGCAGTTCGGCAGGATATGGCTGCACCTTC
V gene: TRBV6-5; J gene: TRBJ2-2; clone size: .; D gene: .; CDR3 protein: CTSSPSPTGVGTNIGELFF; CDR3 DNA: TGTACCAGCAGCCCCTCCCCGACAGGTGTCGGGACTAACATCGGGGAGCTGTTTTTT
V gene: TRBV6-1; J gene: TRBJ2-2; clone size: .; D gene: .; CDR3 protein: CTSSAGDSTGELFF; CDR3 DNA: TGTACCAGCAGTGCAGGGGATAGCACCGGGGAGCTGTTTTTT
V gene: TRBV29-1; J gene: TRBJ2-1; clone size: .; D gene: TRBD2; CDR3 protein: CSIVKLAGASVSEQFF; CDR3 DNA: TGCAGCATAGTTAAGCTAGCGGGAGCATCGGTCAGTGAGCAGTTCTTC
V gene: TRBV5-1; J gene: TRBJ1-1; clone size: .; D gene: .; CDR3 protein: CASNLASGNTEAFF; CDR3 DNA: TGCGCCAGCAACTTGGCATCAGGGAACACTGAAGCTTTCTTT
V gene: TRBV29-1; J gene: TRBJ2-2; clone size: .; D gene: TRBD1; CDR3 protein: CSTRTGNTGDLFF; CDR3 DNA: TGCAGCACACGGACAGGCAACACCGGGGACCTGTTTTTT